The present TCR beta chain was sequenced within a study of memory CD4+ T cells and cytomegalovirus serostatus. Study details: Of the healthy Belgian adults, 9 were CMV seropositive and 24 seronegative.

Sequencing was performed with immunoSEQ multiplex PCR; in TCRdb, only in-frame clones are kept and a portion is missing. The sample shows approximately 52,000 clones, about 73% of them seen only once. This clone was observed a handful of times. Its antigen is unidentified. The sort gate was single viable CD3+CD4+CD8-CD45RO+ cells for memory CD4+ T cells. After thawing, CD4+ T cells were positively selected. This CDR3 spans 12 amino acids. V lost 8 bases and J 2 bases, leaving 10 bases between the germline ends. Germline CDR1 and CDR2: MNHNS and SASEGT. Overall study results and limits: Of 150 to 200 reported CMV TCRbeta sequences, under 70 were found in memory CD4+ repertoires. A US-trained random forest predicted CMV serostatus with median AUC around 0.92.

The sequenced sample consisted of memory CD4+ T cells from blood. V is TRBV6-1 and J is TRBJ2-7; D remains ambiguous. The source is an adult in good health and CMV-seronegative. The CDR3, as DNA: TGTGCCAGCCGAACCCAGGCCTACGAGCAGTACTTC. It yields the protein CASRTQAYEQYF.